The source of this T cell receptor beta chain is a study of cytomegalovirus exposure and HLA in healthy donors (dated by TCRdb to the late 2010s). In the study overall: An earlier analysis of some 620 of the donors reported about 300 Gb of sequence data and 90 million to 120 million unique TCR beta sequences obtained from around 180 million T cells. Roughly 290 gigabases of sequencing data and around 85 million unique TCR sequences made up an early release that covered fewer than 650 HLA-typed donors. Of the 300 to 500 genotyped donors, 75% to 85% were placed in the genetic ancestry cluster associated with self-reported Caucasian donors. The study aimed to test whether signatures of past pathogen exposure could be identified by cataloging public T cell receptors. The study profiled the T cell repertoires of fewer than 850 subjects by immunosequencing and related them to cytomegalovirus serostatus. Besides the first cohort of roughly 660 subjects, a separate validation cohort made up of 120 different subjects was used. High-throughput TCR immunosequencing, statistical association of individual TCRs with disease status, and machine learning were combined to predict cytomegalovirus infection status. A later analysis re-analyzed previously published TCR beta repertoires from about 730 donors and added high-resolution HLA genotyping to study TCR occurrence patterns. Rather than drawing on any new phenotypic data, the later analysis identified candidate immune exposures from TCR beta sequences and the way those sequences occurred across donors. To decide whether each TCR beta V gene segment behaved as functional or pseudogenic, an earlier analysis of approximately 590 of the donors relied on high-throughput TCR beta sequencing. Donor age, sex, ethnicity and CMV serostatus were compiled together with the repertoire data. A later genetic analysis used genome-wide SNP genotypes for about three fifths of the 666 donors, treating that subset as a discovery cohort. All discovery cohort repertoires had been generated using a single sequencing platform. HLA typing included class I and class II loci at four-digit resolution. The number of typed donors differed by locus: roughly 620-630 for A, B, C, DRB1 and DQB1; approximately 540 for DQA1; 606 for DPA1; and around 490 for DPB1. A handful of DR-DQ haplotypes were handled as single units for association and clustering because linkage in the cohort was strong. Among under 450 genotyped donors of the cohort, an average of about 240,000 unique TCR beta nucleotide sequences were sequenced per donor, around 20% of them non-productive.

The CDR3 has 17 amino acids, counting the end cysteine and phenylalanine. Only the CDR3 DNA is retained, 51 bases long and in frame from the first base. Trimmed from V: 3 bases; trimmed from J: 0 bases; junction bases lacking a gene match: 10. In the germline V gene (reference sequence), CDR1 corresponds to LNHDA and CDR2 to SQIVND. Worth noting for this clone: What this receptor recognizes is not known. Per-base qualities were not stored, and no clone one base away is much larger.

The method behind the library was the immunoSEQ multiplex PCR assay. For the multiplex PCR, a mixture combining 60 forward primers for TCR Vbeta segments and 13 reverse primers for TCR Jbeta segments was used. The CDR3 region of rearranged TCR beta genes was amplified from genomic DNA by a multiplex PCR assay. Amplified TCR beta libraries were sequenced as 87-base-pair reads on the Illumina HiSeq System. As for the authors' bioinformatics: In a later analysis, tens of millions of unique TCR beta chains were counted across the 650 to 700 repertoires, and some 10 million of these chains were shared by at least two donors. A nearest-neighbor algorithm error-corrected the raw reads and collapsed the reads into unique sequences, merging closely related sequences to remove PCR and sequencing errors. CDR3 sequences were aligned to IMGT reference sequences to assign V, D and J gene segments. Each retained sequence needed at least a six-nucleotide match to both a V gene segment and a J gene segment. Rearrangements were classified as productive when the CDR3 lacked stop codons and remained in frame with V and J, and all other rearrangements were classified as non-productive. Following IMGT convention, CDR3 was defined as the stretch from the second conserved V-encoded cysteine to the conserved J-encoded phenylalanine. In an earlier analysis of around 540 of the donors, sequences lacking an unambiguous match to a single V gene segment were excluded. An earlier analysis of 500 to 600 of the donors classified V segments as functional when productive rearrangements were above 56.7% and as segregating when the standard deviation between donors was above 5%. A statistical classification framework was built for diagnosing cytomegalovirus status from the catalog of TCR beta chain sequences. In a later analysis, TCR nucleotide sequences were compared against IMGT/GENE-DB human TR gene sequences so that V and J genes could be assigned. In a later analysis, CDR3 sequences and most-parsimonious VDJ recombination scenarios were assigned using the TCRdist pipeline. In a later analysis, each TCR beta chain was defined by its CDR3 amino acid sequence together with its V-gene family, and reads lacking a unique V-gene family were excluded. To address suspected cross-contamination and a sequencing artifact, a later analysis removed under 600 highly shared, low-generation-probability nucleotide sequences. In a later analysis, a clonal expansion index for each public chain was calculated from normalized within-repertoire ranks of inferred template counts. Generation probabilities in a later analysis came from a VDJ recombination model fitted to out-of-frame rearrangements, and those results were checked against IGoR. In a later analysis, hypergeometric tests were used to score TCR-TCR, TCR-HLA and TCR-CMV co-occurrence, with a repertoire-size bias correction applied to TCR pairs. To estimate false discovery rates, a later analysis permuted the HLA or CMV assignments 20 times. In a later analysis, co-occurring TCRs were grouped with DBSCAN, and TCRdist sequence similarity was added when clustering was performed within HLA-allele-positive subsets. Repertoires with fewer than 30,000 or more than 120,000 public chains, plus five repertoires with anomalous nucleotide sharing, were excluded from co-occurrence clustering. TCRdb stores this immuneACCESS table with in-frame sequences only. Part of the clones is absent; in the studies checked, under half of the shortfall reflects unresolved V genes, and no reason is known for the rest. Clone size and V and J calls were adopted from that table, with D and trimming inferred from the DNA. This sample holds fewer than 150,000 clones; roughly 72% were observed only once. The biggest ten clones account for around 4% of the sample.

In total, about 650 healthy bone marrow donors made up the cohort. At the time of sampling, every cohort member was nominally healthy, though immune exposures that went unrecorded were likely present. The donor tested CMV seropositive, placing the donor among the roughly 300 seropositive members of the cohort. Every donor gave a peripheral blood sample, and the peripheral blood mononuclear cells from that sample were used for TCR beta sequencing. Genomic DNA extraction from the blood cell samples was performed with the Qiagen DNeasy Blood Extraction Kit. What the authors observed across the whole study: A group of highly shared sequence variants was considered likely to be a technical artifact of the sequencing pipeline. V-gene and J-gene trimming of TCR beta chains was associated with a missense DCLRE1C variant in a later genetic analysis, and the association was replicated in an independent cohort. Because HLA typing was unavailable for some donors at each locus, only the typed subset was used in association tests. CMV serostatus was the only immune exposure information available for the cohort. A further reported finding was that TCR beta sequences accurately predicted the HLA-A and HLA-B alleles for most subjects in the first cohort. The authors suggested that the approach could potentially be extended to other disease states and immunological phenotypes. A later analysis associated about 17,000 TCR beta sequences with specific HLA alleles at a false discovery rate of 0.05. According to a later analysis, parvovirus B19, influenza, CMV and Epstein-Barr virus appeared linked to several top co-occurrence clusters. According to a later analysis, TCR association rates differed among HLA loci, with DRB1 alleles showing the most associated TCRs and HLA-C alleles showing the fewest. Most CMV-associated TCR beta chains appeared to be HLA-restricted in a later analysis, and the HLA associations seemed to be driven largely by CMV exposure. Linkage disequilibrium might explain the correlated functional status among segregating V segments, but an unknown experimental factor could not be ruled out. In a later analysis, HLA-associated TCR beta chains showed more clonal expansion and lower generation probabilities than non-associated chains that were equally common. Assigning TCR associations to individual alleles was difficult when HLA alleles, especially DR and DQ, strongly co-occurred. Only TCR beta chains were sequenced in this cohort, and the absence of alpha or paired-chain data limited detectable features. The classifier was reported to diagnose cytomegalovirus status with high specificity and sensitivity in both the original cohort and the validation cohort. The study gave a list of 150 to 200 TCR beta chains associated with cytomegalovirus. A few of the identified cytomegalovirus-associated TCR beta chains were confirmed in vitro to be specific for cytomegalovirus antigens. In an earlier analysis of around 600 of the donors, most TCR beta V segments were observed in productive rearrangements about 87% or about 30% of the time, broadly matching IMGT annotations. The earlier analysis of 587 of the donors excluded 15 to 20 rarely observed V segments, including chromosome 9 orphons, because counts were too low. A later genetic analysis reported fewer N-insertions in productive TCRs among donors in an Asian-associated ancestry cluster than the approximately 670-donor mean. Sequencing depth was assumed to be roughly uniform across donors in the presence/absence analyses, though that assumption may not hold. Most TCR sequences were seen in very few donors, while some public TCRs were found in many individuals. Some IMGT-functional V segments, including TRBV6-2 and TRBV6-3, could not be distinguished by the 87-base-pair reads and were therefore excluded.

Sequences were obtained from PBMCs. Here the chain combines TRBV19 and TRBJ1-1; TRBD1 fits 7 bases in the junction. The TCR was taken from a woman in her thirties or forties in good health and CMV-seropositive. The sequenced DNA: TGTGCCAGTAGTATCCCCAGGAGGGGGCTTATGAACACTGAAGCTTTCTTT. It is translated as CASSIPRRGLMNTEAFF.